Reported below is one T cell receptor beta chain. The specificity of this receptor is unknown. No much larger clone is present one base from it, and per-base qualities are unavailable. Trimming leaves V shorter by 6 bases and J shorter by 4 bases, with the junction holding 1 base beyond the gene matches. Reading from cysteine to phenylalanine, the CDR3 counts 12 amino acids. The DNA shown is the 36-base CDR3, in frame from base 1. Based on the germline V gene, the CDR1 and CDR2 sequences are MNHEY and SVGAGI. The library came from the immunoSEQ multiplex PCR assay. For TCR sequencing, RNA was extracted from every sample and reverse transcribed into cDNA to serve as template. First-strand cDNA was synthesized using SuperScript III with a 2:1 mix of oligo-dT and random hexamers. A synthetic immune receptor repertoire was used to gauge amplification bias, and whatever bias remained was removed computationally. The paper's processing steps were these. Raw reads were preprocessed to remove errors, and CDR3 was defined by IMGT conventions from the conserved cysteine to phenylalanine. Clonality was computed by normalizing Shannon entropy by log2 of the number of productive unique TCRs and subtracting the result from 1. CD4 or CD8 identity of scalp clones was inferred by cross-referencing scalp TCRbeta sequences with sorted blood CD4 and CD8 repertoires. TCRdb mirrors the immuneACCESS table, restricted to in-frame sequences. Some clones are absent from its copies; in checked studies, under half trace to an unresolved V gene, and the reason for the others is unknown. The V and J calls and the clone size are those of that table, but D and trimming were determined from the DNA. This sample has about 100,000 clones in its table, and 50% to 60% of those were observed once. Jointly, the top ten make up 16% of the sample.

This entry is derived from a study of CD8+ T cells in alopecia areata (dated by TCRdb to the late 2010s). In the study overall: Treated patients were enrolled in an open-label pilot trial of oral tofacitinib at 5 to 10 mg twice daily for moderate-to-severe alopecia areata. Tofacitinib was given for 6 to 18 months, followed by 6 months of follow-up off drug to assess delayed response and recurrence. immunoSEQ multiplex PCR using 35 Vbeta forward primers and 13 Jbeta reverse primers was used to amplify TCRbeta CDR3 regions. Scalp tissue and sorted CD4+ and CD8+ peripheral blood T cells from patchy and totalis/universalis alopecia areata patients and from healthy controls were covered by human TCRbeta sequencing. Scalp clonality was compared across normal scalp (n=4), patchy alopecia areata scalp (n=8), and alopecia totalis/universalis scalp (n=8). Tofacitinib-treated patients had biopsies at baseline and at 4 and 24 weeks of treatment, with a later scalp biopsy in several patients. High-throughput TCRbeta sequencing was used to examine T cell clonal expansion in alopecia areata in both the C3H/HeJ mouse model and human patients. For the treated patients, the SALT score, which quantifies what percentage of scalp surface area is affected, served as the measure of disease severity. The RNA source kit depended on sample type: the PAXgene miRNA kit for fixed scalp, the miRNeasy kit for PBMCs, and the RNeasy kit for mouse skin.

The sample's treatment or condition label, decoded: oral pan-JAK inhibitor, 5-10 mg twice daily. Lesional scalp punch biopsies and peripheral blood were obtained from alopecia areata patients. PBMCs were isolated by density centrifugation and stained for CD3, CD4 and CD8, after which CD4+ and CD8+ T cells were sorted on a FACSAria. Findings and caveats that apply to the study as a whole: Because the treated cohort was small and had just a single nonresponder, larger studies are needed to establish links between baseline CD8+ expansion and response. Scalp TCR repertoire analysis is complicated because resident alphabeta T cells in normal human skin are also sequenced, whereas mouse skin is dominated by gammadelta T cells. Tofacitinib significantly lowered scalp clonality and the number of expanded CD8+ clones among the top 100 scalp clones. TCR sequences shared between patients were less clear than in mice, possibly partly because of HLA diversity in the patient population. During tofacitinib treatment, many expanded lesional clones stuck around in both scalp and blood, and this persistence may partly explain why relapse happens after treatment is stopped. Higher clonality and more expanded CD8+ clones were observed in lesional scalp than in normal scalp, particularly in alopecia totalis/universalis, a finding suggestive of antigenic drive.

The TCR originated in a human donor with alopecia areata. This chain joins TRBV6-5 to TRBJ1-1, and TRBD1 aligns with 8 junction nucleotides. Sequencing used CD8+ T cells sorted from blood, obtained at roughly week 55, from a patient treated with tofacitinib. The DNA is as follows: TGTGCCAGCAGACAGGGGGGCACTGAAGCTTTCTTT. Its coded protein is CASRQGGTEAFF.